This T cell receptor beta chain was observed in a study of T cells in Graves' hyperthyroidism and ophthalmopathy. Amplification targeted TCR beta CDR3 regions from RNA transcripts. The TCR CDR3 was amplified in a first-round RT-PCR using the HTBI primer set. MiXCR was run by TCRdb on the multiplex PCR reads, yielding one entry per CDR3 protein. There are approximately 430,000 distinct CDR3 sequences in the sample; 14% to 15% occur only once, and roughly 13% lies in the top ten. The CDR3 spans 14 residues. V shed 3 bases and J 5 bases; nucleotides not matched to a gene: 4. Germline CDR1 and CDR2: KGHSH and LQKENI. This clonotype has at least ten counts.

Sequenced input: blood. The receptor was derived from a man younger than 30 with Graves' ophthalmopathy. The rearrangement uses TRBV18 and TRBJ2-5; 9 positions match TRBD2. CDR3 residues: CASSPGLAPETQYF. The CDR3 DNA sequence: TGTGCCAGCTCACCGGGACTAGCTCCCGAGACCCAGTACTTC.